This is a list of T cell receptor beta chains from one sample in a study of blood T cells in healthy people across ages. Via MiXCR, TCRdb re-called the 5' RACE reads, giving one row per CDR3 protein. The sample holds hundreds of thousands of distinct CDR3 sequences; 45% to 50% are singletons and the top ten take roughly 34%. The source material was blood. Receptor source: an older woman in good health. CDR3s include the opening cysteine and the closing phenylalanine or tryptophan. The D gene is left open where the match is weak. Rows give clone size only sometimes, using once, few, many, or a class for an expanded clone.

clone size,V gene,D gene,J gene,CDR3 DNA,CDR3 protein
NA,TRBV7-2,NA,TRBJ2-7,TGTGCCAGCAGCTTAGATCCGCCGACCAGCTCCTACAATGAGCAGTACTTC,CASSLDPPTSSYNEQYF
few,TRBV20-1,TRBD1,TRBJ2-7,TGCAGTGCTAGAGGGACGGGACAGGGGGGATACGAGCAGTACTTC,CSARGTGQGGYEQYF
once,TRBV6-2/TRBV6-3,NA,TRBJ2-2,TGTGCCAGCAGTTATTGGGGAGAAATCAACGGGGAGCTGTTTTTT,CASSYWGEINGELFF
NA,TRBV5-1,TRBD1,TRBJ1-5,TGCGCCAGCAGCTTGACCAAACAGGGGGCCAGCAATCAGCCCCAGCATTTT,CASSLTKQGASNQPQHF
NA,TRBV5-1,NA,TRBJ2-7,TGCGCCAGCAGCGGAGGTCCTACAGGGACCTACGAGCAGTACTTC,CASSGGPTGTYEQYF
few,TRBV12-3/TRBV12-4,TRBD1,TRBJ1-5,TGTGCCAGCAGTCCTACCAGGGGGCTTAGCAATCAGCCCCAGCATTTT,CASSPTRGLSNQPQHF
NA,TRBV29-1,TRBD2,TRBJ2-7,TGCAGCGTCCTAGCGGGATATAATGAGCAGTACTTC,CSVLAGYNEQYF
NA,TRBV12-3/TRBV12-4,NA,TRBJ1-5,TGTGCCAGCAGCTTCACCGCGGGGCTTGGAGATCAGCCCCAGCATTTT,CASSFTAGLGDQPQHF
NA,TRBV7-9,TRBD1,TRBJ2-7,TGTGCCAGCAGCTTAGACCTCGGGGACAGGGTGTACGAGCAGTACTTC,CASSLDLGDRVYEQYF
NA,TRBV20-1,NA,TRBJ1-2,TGCAGTGCTAGGAACAGGGCACACTATGGCTACACCTTC,CSARNRAHYGYTF
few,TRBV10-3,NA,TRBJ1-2,TGTGCCATCAGTGATGGAACCGGGACTCTCTATGGCTACACCTTC,CAISDGTGTLYGYTF
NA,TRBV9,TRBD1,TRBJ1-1,TGTGCCAGCAGCGTAGGAGTTTACAGGGGCTCCACTGAAGCTTTCTTT,CASSVGVYRGSTEAFF
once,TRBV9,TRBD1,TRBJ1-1,TGTGCCAGCAGCGTGACCGGGACAGGGATCGAAGCTTTCTTT,CASSVTGTGIEAFF
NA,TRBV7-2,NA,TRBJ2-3,TGTGCCAGCAGCCTTTATGGACCCACAGATACGCAGTATTTT,CASSLYGPTDTQYF
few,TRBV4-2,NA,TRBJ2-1,TGTGCCAGCAGCCAAGAAACAGGAGGCTACAATGAGCAGTTCTTC,CASSQETGGYNEQFF
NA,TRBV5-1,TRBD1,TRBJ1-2,TGCGCCAGCAGCTTGGCGCCTACGACAGGGGGGTCAGACTATGGCTACACCTTC,CASSLAPTTGGSDYGYTF
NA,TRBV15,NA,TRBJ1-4,TGTGCCACCAGCAGAGAAGGGGGTTGGAATGAAAAACTGTTTTTT,CATSREGGWNEKLFF
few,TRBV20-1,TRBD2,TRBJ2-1,TGCAGTGCTAGGACCGGACTAGCGGGAGGGTATGAGCAGTTCTTC,CSARTGLAGGYEQFF
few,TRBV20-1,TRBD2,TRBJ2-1,TGCAGTGCCCTAGGGACTAGCGGGAGGGGAGAGCAGTTCTTC,CSALGTSGRGEQFF
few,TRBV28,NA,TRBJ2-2,TGTGCCAGCGAGGAGCCTAGGGGAACCGGGGAGCTGTTTTTT,CASEEPRGTGELFF
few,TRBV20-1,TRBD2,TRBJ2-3,TGCAGTGCTCATAGCGGGAGATCTACAGATACGCAGTATTTT,CSAHSGRSTDTQYF
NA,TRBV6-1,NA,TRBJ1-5,TGTGCCAGCATTAACAGGGTTGGTGGCAATCAGCCCCAGCATTTT,CASINRVGGNQPQHF
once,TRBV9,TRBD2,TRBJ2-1,TGTGCCAGCAGCGTAGGGTCCCTAGCGGGAGTCGATGAGCAGTTCTTC,CASSVGSLAGVDEQFF
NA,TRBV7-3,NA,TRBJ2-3,TGTGCCAGCAGCTTAACGCGGGGACATCTAACCGGAACGCAGTATTTT,CASSLTRGHLTGTQYF
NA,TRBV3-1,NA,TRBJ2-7,TGTGCCAGCAGCCAACACAGTACCTACGAGCAGTACTTC,CASSQHSTYEQYF
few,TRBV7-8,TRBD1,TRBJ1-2,TGTGCCAGCAGCTTACAACAGGGGAGGAACTATGGCTACACCTTC,CASSLQQGRNYGYTF
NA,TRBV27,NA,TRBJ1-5,TGTGCCAGCAGTTTTATAGGGCAGCCCCAGCATTTT,CASSFIGQPQHF
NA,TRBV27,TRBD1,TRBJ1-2,TGTGCCAGCAGTTTACGAGGGACAGGGTTTAACTATGGCTACACCTTC,CASSLRGTGFNYGYTF
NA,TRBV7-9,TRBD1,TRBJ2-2,TGTGCCAGCAGCGGAGACAGGGGAGGTGGCACCGGGGAGCTGTTTTTT,CASSGDRGGGTGELFF